Listed below are T cell receptor beta chains from one sample, sequenced in a study of cytomegalovirus exposure and HLA in healthy donors. Only in-frame clones appear in the TCRdb table, and some are missing; sequencing was by immunoSEQ multiplex PCR. The sample lists some 150,000 clones, over 70% occurring once. The sequencing input was PBMCs. The origin of the receptors is a man aged 25-40 years in good health and CMV-seronegative. The CDR3 runs from the conserved cysteine through the conserved F or W. D genes are given only for firm matches. Rows give clone size only sometimes, using once, few, many, or a class for an expanded clone.

J | V | length | size | D | DNA | CDR3
TRBJ1-5 | TRBV6-5 | 14 | . | TRBD1 | TGCGCCAGCAGCCGAGACAGGGGCCTTAAAAAGCGGCATTTT | CASSRDRGLKKRHF
TRBJ2-1 | TRBV10-1 | 16 | . | . | TGCGCCAGCAGTGAGTCGACGGGGGGCCTTTACAATGAGCAGTTCTTC | CASSESTGGLYNEQFF
TRBJ1-1 | TRBV7-3 | 13 | . | . | TGTGCCAGCAGCTTCCAAACAGCCACTGAAGCTTTCTTT | CASSFQTATEAFF
TRBJ1-6 | TRBV5-8 | 14 | . | . | TGTGCCAGCAGCTTGGAGGGGTACAATTCACCCCTCCACTTT | CASSLEGYNSPLHF
TRBJ1-3 | TRBV9 | 14 | few | TRBD1 | TGTGCCAGCAGCGTCTTAGGACAGGGTAACACCATATATTTT | CASSVLGQGNTIYF
TRBJ1-6 | TRBV30 | 12 | . | TRBD1 | TGTGCCTTGGGACAGGGGGCTTCACCCCTCCACTTT | CALGQGASPLHF
TRBJ2-1 | TRBV14 | 16 | . | TRBD2 | TGTGCCAGCAGCTTTCGACTAGCGGGAACTGGAAATGAGCAGTTCTTC | CASSFRLAGTGNEQFF
TRBJ2-5 | TRBV9 | 13 | . | TRBD1 | TGTGCCAGAGAAGGACAGGGGGAAGAGACCCAGTACTTC | CAREGQGEETQYF
TRBJ2-2 | TRBV28 | 18 | . | TRBD2 | TGTGCCAGCAGTTTCCCTTTGCGGGAGGGTCGCAACACCGGGGAGCTGTTTTTT | CASSFPLREGRNTGELFF
TRBJ2-7 | TRBV19 | 14 | . | . | TGTGCCAGTAGTTCAAGACAGTCCTCCTACGAGCAGTACTTC | CASSSRQSSYEQYF
TRBJ2-2 | TRBV5-4 | 15 | . | . | TGTGCCAGCAGTTCACGGGGACAAGTTACCGGGGAGCTGTTTTTT | CASSSRGQVTGELFF
TRBJ1-6 | TRBV5-1 | 14 | . | . | TGCGCCAGCAGCTTACCCGGCCAGGGGTCACCCCTCCACTTT | CASSLPGQGSPLHF
TRBJ2-1 | TRBV9 | 12 | . | . | TGTGCCAGCAGCGTAGCAAATAATGAGCAGTTCTTC | CASSVANNEQFF
TRBJ1-2 | TRBV27 | 15 | . | TRBD1 | TGTGCCAGCAGTTTATTCCGGACAGGGGGCAAAGGCTACACCTTC | CASSLFRTGGKGYTF
TRBJ1-1 | TRBV9 | 15 | few | . | TGTGCCAGCAGCGCCCCGACAGCCTCCTATACTGAGGCTTTCTTT | CASSAPTASYTEAFF
TRBJ1-2 | TRBV15 | 14 | . | . | TGTGCCACCAGCAGAGTTGAGTACCACTATGGCTACACCTTC | CATSRVEYHYGYTF
TRBJ1-6 | TRBV9 | 13 | few | . | TGTGCCAGCAGCGTACAGGATAATTCACCCCTCCACTTT | CASSVQDNSPLHF
TRBJ2-7 | TRBV28 | 14 | once | TRBD2 | TGTGCCAGCAGAACCGGGACTAGCGGATACGAGCAGTACTTC | CASRTGTSGYEQYF
TRBJ2-7 | TRBV6-5 | 15 | . | TRBD2 | TGTGCCAGCAGTTACTCGACTAGCGGGAGTCACGAGCAGTACTTC | CASSYSTSGSHEQYF
TRBJ2-1 | TRBV15 | 16 | . | TRBD2 | TGTGCCACCAGCAGGGCCCTTCTAGCGGGGGGCCTCGAGCAGTTCTTC | CATSRALLAGGLEQFF
TRBJ2-7 | TRBV4-3 | 14 | once | . | TGCGCCAGCAGCCAAGAGGACAGATCCTACGAGCAGTACTTC | CASSQEDRSYEQYF
TRBJ2-1 | TRBV5-4 | 16 | . | . | TGTGCCAGCAGCTTGGCCGGTGGGAGGTCCTACAATGAGCAGTTCTTC | CASSLAGGRSYNEQFF
TRBJ2-5 | TRBV7-8 | 12 | . | . | TGTGCCAGCAGCCCGTACCAAGAGACCCAGTACTTC | CASSPYQETQYF
TRBJ1-5 | TRBV7-9 | 14 | . | . | TGTGCCAGCAGCTTTCCAGGGTTGAGTCAGCCCCAGCATTTT | CASSFPGLSQPQHF
TRBJ1-2 | TRBV7-2 | 13 | . | . | TGTGCCAGCAGCCCGAGACAGACAGATGGCTACACCTTC | CASSPRQTDGYTF
TRBJ2-5 | TRBV15 | 13 | . | . | TGTGCCACCAGCAGAGATATATTCGAGACCCAGTACTTC | CATSRDIFETQYF
TRBJ2-1 | TRBV27 | 15 | . | . | TGTGCCAGCAGTCCCCCTGGCGGCCTCGGCAATGAGCAGTTCTTC | CASSPPGGLGNEQFF
TRBJ1-1 | TRBV7-3 | 15 | few | . | TGTGCCAGCAGCCTATACGAGACAGCGAACACTGAAGCTTTCTTT | CASSLYETANTEAFF
TRBJ2-3 | TRBV6-1 | 11 | medium-sized | . | TGTGCCAGCAGGCTAATGGATACGCAGTATTTT | CASRLMDTQYF
TRBJ2-1 | TRBV19 | 18 | . | TRBD1 | TGTGCCAGTAGTCGCCAACCACAGGGGACAATCGCCTACAATGAGCAGTTCTTC | CASSRQPQGTIAYNEQFF
TRBJ1-2 | TRBV6-5 | 13 | . | TRBD1 | TGTGCCAGCAGTCGCCGGACAGGGTCGGGCTACACCTTC | CASSRRTGSGYTF
TRBJ2-2 | TRBV18 | 16 | . | TRBD2 | TGTGCCAGCTCACCCCGGACTAGCGGGAGTACCGGGGAGCTGTTTTTT | CASSPRTSGSTGELFF
TRBJ1-5 | TRBV7-8 | 18 | . | . | TGTGCCAGCAGCTTTGCCTCGACAGGTGCTCTTAGCAATCAGCCCCAGCATTTT | CASSFASTGALSNQPQHF
TRBJ1-1 | TRBV28 | 15 | once | TRBD1 | TGTGCCAGCAGTACCCGGACAGGCCTAAACACTGAAGCTTTCTTT | CASSTRTGLNTEAFF
TRBJ2-7 | TRBV30 | 16 | . | TRBD1 | TGTGCCTGGAGTCCCTCTCGACAGGGGAGTATGGACGAGCAGTACTTC | CAWSPSRQGSMDEQYF